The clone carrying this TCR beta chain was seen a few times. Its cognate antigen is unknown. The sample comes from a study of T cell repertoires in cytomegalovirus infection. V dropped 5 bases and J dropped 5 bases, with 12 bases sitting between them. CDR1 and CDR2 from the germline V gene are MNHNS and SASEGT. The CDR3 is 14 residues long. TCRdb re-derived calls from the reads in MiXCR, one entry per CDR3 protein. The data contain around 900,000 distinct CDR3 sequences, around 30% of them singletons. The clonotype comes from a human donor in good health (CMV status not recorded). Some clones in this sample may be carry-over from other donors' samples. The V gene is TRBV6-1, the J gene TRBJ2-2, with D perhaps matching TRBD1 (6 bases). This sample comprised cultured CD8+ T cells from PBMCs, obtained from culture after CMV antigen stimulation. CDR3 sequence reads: CASSYNRATGELFF. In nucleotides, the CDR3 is TGTGCCAGCAGTTATAACAGGGCTACCGGGGAGCTGTTTTTT.